The present T cell receptor beta chain was sequenced within a study of esophageal squamous cell carcinoma under preoperative chemotherapy. By frequency in the sample, this clonotype is medium-sized. Its cognate antigen is unknown. This sample's time point: after preoperative PTX-NDP chemotherapy. Study-wide findings and caveats: After treatment, tumor-infiltrating lymphocytes apparently came partly from blood T cells. Abundant clones tended to shrink rather than expand after paclitaxel-nedaplatin. After chemotherapy, TCR diversity rose significantly in peripheral T cells but not in tumor-infiltrating lymphocytes.

TCRdb reprocessed the PCR reads with MiXCR, giving one entry per CDR3 protein. Of approximately 1,300 distinct CDR3 sequences detected, about 29% appear once; the ten largest clones hold roughly 23%. Sampling took place from a patient given preoperative chemotherapy. This receptor was obtained from a human donor with esophageal squamous cell carcinoma. The donor label of this sample is uncertain.

CDR3 sequence (DNA): TGTGCCAGCAGTGACTCTTCCCGGGACCGAGGTGAGCAGTTCTTC. Protein: CASSDSSRDRGEQFF. The chain links TRBV6-4 to TRBJ2-1; either TRBD1 or TRBD2 may supply D (5 bases each). Trimming removed 0 bases at V and 9 bases at J, with 15 bases between. This CDR3 region has 15 residues. Germline CDR1 reads MRHNA; CDR2 reads SNTAGT.